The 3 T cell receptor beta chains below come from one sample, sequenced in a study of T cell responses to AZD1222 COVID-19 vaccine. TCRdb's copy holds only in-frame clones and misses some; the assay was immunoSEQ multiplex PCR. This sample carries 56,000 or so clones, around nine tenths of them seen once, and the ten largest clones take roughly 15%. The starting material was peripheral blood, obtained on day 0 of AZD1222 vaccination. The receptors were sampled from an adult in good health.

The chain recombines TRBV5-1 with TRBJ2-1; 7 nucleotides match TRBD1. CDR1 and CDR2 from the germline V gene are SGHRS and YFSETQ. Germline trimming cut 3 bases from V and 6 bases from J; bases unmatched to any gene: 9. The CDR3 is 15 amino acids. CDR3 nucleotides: TGCGCCAGCAGCTCCCAGACAGGGCCTTCCAATGAGCAGTTCTTC. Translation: CASSSQTGPSNEQFF. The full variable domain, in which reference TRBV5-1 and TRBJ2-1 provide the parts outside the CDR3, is KAGVTQTPRYLIKTRGQQVTLSCSPISGHRSVSWYQQTPGQGLQFLFEYFSETQRNKGNFPGRFSGRQFSNSRSEMNVSTLELGDSALYLCASSSQTGPSNEQFFGPGTRLTVL.

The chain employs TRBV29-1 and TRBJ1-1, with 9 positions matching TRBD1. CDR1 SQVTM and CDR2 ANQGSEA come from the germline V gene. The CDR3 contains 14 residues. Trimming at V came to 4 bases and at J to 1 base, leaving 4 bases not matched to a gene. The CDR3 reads CSVGDRAGNTEAFF. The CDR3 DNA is TGCAGCGTTGGGGACAGGGCGGGGAACACTGAAGCTTTCTTT.

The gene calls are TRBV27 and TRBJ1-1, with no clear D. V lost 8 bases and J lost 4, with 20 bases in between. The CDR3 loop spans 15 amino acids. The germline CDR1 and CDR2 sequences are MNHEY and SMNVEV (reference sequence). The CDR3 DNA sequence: TGTGCCAGCGCTGGGCTCCCCGACATTAGCACTGAAGCTTTCTTT. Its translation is CASAGLPDISTEAFF.